These T cell receptor beta chains were read from a single sample in a study of T cell changes during pregnancy in multiple sclerosis. Measured with immunoSEQ multiplex PCR; TCRdb has only the in-frame clones, and not every one. This table has nearly 110,000 clones, around 90% appearing once. The sample here was peripheral blood, taken before pregnancy. The receptor source for this set is a female donor with multiple sclerosis, enrolled in a pregnancy study. The CDR3 runs from the conserved cysteine through the conserved F or W. The order of the fields is J gene, CDR3 length, V gene, D gene, clone size, CDR3 DNA, CDR3 protein. The D gene is left open where the match is weak. The size of a clone is reported for some rows only, either as once, few or many, or as a class for expanded clones.

TRBJ1-3 14 TRBV7-9 NA NA TGTGCCAGCAGCTCCACGAGCTCTGGAAACACCATATATTTT CASSSTSSGNTIYF
TRBJ2-1 16 TRBV27 TRBD2 NA TGTGCCAGCAGTTTAACTAGCGGGAGTTCCTACAATGAGCAGTTCTTC CASSLTSGSSYNEQFF
TRBJ2-3 14 TRBV19 NA NA TGTGCCAGTAGTGGGCAACTGAGCACAGATACGCAGTATTTT CASSGQLSTDTQYF
TRBJ2-5 13 TRBV25-1 TRBD1 NA TGTGCCAGCGCAATACAGGGGACGGAGACCCAGTACTTC CASAIQGTETQYF
TRBJ2-1 20 TRBV9 NA NA TGTGCCAGCAGCGTAGAACCCGGGACTGTACTCGCCCGCTCCTACAATGAGCAGTTCTTC CASSVEPGTVLARSYNEQFF
TRBJ1-4 14 TRBV14 NA NA TGTGCCAGCAGCCAAGAATGGGGGGGGGCGGAACTGTTTTTT CASSQEWGGAELFF
TRBJ1-5 17 TRBV19 TRBD1 NA TGTGCCAGTAGCCCACGGACAGGGGGGTATAGCAATCAGCCCCAGCATTTT CASSPRTGGYSNQPQHF
TRBJ1-5 15 TRBV30 NA NA TGTGCCTGGAGATCAGGCGTGGATAGCAATCAGCCCCAGCATTTT CAWRSGVDSNQPQHF
TRBJ2-7 14 TRBV19 NA NA TGTGCCAGTAGTATCACAGGACCTTCCTACGAGCAGTACTTC CASSITGPSYEQYF
TRBJ2-1 16 TRBV6-1 TRBD2 NA TGTGCCAGCAGTGGGCCTTGGGACTACTCCTACAATGAGCAGTTCTTC CASSGPWDYSYNEQFF
TRBJ1-6 13 TRBV7-3 NA NA TGTGCCAGCAGCCAGGACAGTTACTCACCCCTCCACTTT CASSQDSYSPLHF
TRBJ1-6 14 TRBV7-2 NA NA TGTGCCAGCAGCTTGGGGGGAACGAATTCACCCCTCCACTTT CASSLGGTNSPLHF
TRBJ2-7 17 TRBV5-5 TRBD2 NA TGTGCCAGCAGCAAGGGACTAGCGGGAAAGAGCTCCTACGAGCAGTACTTC CASSKGLAGKSSYEQYF
TRBJ1-2 15 TRBV18 TRBD1 NA TGTGCCAGCTCACCCGGCGTCGGGACAGTCTATGGCTACACCTTC CASSPGVGTVYGYTF
TRBJ1-4 15 TRBV19 NA NA TGTGCCAGTAGTTCAATACAGGGAACTAATGAAAAACTGTTTTTT CASSSIQGTNEKLFF
TRBJ2-7 15 TRBV6-1 TRBD1 NA TGTGCCAGCTTACTGGGGACAGGGGTTATCTACGAGCAGTACTTC CASLLGTGVIYEQYF
TRBJ2-1 15 TRBV7-8 TRBD1 NA TGTGCCAGCAGCTTAGATGGACAGGGATACAATGAGCAGTTCTTC CASSLDGQGYNEQFF
TRBJ1-6 13 TRBV2 TRBD1 NA TGTGCCGGACGACAGGGGATGGGTTCACCCCTCCACTTT CAGRQGMGSPLHF
TRBJ2-7 15 TRBV9 TRBD1 NA TGTGCCAGCAGCGTAACTTGGGACAGGGGAGGCGAGCAGTACTTC CASSVTWDRGGEQYF
TRBJ2-7 14 TRBV7-2 TRBD2 few TGTGCCAGCACCCCGACTAGCCTCCGGGAGGAGCAGTACTTC CASTPTSLREEQYF
TRBJ2-2 14 TRBV6-1 TRBD1 once TGTGCCAGCAGCAGGGACAGGCACACCGGGGAGCTGTTTTTT CASSRDRHTGELFF
TRBJ1-2 12 TRBV29-1 TRBD1 NA TGCAGCGCCGCAGGACAGGGGTACGGCTACACCTTC CSAAGQGYGYTF
TRBJ2-7 14 TRBV6-1 NA once TGTGCCAGCAGTAACCGGGACACAATTCAAGAGCAGTACTTC CASSNRDTIQEQYF
TRBJ2-5 18 TRBV6-1 NA NA TGTGCCAGCAGTGAACAGGTCAGGGGTCTGGGCTACCAAGAGACCCAGTACTTC CASSEQVRGLGYQETQYF
TRBJ1-3 15 TRBV5-1 NA NA TGCGCCAGCAGGCTGTCGTACTGGGGAGCGAACACCATATATTTT CASRLSYWGANTIYF
TRBJ1-3 16 TRBV28 NA NA TGTGCCAGCACCAACCTTGGATTCCAGGGTGGAAACACCATATATTTT CASTNLGFQGGNTIYF
TRBJ1-1 13 TRBV7-2 NA NA TGTGCCAGCAGCCCTCACAGGGACACTGAAGCTTTCTTT CASSPHRDTEAFF
TRBJ2-3 16 TRBV27 TRBD2 NA TGTGCCAGCAGTTCTCTTGCAGCGGGAGGCCGGGATACGCAGTATTTT CASSSLAAGGRDTQYF
TRBJ2-3 17 TRBV5-1 TRBD1 NA TGCGCCAGCAGCTTGGGGGCCGGGACAGGTACGGCGGATACGCAGTATTTT CASSLGAGTGTADTQYF
TRBJ2-5 14 TRBV6-1 NA NA TGTGCCAGCAGTGAATTGACAGGCCCGGGGACCCAGTACTTC CASSELTGPGTQYF
TRBJ2-1 15 TRBV19 NA NA TGTGCCAGTAGTATAGATCTCGAGCCGGACAATGAGCAGTTCTTC CASSIDLEPDNEQFF
TRBJ1-5 15 TRBV2 TRBD1 NA TGTGCCAGCACGCCGGGACAGGAGAGCAATCAGCCCCAGCATTTT CASTPGQESNQPQHF
TRBJ1-2 14 TRBV5-1 TRBD1 once TGCGCCAGCAGCTTGGGACAGGGTTCGGATGGCTACACCTTC CASSLGQGSDGYTF
TRBJ1-1 13 TRBV2 NA NA TGTGCCAGCAGGGGGGGGATGAACACTGAAGCTTTCTTT CASRGGMNTEAFF
TRBJ1-1 15 TRBV5-1 NA NA TGTGCCAGCAGCCCAGTAGTAACAGGTTGGACTGAAGCTTTCTTT CASSPVVTGWTEAFF
TRBJ1-3 15 TRBV15 NA NA TGTGCCACCAGCAGACTGGCAACCTCTGGAAACACCATATATTTT CATSRLATSGNTIYF
TRBJ2-5 10 TRBV29-1 TRBD2 NA TGCAGCGTCGGGGGGGAGACCCAGTACTTC CSVGGETQYF
TRBJ1-2 15 TRBV9 NA NA TGTGCCAGCAGCCCGGCTAAACCAGGGGTTTATGGCTACACCTTC CASSPAKPGVYGYTF
TRBJ2-1 13 TRBV29-1 NA once TGCAGCGTTGTCGTCCGCTCCTACAATGAGCAGTTCTTC CSVVVRSYNEQFF
TRBJ2-7 14 TRBV29-1 TRBD1 NA TGCAGCGTCAGAACGGGACAGGGGGCGCGGGAGCAGTACTTC CSVRTGQGAREQYF
TRBJ2-2 18 TRBV19 TRBD2 NA TGTGCCAGTAGTATAGTGGGACCTAGCGGAGGAAACACCGGGGAGCTGTTTTTT CASSIVGPSGGNTGELFF
TRBJ1-6 14 TRBV6-5 TRBD1 NA TGTGCCAGCAGTCTATGGACAGGGAATTCACCCCTCCACTTT CASSLWTGNSPLHF
TRBJ2-3 12 TRBV7-9 NA NA TGTGCCAGCAGCCCCCAGAAGGATACGCAGTATTTT CASSPQKDTQYF
TRBJ2-7 14 TRBV6-1 NA NA TGTGCCAGCACCGAAACAGACGAGGGCTACGAGCAGTACTTC CASTETDEGYEQYF
TRBJ2-1 17 TRBV7-8 NA NA TGTGCCAGCAGCTTAGGAACGGGGGTTCGCTCCTACAATGAGCAGTTCTTC CASSLGTGVRSYNEQFF
TRBJ1-1 14 TRBV9 NA NA TGTGCCAGCAGCGTCATGACCACCGGGACTGAAGCTTTCTTT CASSVMTTGTEAFF
TRBJ2-2 16 TRBV28 TRBD1 NA TGTGCCAGCAGTATAACCGGGACAGGGAACACCGGGGAGCTGTTTTTT CASSITGTGNTGELFF
TRBJ2-1 16 TRBV14 NA NA TGTGCCAGCAGCCAAGGAGGAACGGGAAAGTACAATGAGCAGTTCTTC CASSQGGTGKYNEQFF
TRBJ2-1 14 TRBV5-1 NA NA TGCGCCAGCAGCTTGTCTCCGGGTCCGAATGAGCAGTTCTTC CASSLSPGPNEQFF
TRBJ2-7 13 TRBV5-1 NA NA TGCGCCAGCGGCGAGTCAGGGGTATACGAGCAGTACTTC CASGESGVYEQYF
TRBJ2-3 15 TRBV6-5 NA NA TGTGCCAGCAGTCTACTAGGGGAGGGCACAGATACGCAGTATTTT CASSLLGEGTDTQYF
TRBJ2-1 14 TRBV10-3 NA NA TGTGCCATCAGCCCGCTCGGTCAAGACAATGAGCAGTTCTTC CAISPLGQDNEQFF